These 25 T cell receptor beta chains share one sample of origin, sequenced in a study of blood T cell repertoires in COVID-19. Generated by immunoSEQ multiplex PCR, the TCRdb table keeps only in-frame clones and is missing some. The sample contains approximately 340,000 clones, around 83% of which appear only once. The specimen sequenced was peripheral blood. These TCRs come from a man aged 25-45 years with active or convalescent COVID-19.

The V gene is TRBV5-1, the J gene TRBJ2-7, with 8 positions matching TRBD1. This CDR3 has 14 amino acids. V was pared by 7 bases and J by 5 bases, with 11 bases of the junction left unmatched. The germline gives CDR1 SGHRS, CDR2 YFSETQ. CDR3 DNA: TGCGCCAGCTCTCTGGGAGGACAGGGAAACGAGCAGTACTTC. This sequence encodes CASSLGGQGNEQYF.

Regarding this clone: Mismatch with germline at one junction end may stem from a read error. The gene calls are TRBV13 and TRBJ2-2; D is tentatively TRBD1 or TRBD2 (7 bases each). Germline V lookup: CDR1 PRHDT, CDR2 FYEKMQ (reference sequence). The CDR3 spans 12 residues. CDR3 coding DNA: TGTGCCCGCAGGGGGGGTGTCGGGGAGCTGTTTTTT. Amino acids: CARRGGVGELFF.

The chain links TRBV28 to TRBJ1-2; 9 positions match TRBD1. The CDR3 totals 13 residues. With V trimmed by 6 bases and J by 4 bases, 3 bases remained unmatched. Per the germline V gene, CDR1 is MDHEN and CDR2 is SYDVKM. CDR3 DNA sequence: TGTGCCAGCAGGGGACAGGGAGGCTATGGCTACACCTTC. Translation: CASRGQGGYGYTF.

The genes are TRBV5-6 and TRBJ1-5; tentatively, D is TRBD1 (6 bases). The CDR3 sequence is 13 residues long. Trimming pared 0 bases from V and 7 bases from J, leaving 8 bases between. The germline V gene has CDR1 SGHDT and CDR2 YYEEEE. CDR3 loop: CASSLGGHQPQHF. CDR3 DNA: TGTGCCAGCAGCTTGGGGGGGCACCAGCCCCAGCATTTT.

The chain combines TRBV11-3 with TRBJ2-7, with D perhaps TRBD1 (6 bases). The CDR3 has 13 residues. V was clipped by 1 base and J by 7 bases, with 11 bases between them. The germline CDR1 and CDR2 sequences are SGHNT and YENEEA. Here the CDR3 reads CASSLVQGREQYF. As DNA, the CDR3 is TGTGCCAGCAGCTTAGTCCAGGGGCGGGAGCAGTACTTC.

This chain joins TRBV5-5 and TRBJ1-1; possibly TRBD1 for D (5 bases). The CDR3 is 13 amino acids. Germline CDR1 is SGHKS and CDR2 is YYEKEE (reference sequence). V was trimmed by 4 bases and J by 3 bases, leaving 10 bases between them. Here the CDR3 DNA reads TGTGCCAGCAGCCCCTCGGGGGACACTGAAGCTTTCTTT. Its protein product is CASSPSGDTEAFF.

This chain joins TRBV2 and TRBJ2-7; D is undetermined. The CDR3 is 13 residues long. The germline V gene encodes CDR1 SNHLY and CDR2 FYNNEI. The V end lost 4 bases, the J end lost 0 bases, and 7 bases lay between the germline ends. CDR3 bases: TGTGCCAGCAGTGTTGAACTCTCCTACGAGCAGTACTTC. Amino acids: CASSVELSYEQYF.

The genes are TRBV4-1 and TRBJ2-1; TRBD2 agrees at 10 bases. Germline V gene data show CDR1 as MGHRA and CDR2 as YSYEKL. This CDR3 is built from 18 residues. V was pared by 4 bases and J by 12 bases, with 21 bases of the junction left unmatched. CDR3: CASSLRDRTSGGSRGQFF. Written as DNA, the CDR3 is TGCGCCAGCAGCCTCCGGGACAGGACTAGCGGCGGGTCCAGGGGGCAGTTCTTC.

The chain joins TRBV6-2 or TRBV6-3 to TRBJ1-5; 7 bases align to TRBD1. The germline V gene encodes CDR1 MNHEY and CDR2 SVGEGT. V shed 2 bases and J 4 bases; nucleotides not matched to a gene: 14. The CDR3 contains 18 residues. The CDR3 sequence: CASSYGTDRVWWNQPQHF. The CDR3 DNA is TGTGCCAGCAGTTACGGAACTGACAGGGTTTGGTGGAATCAGCCCCAGCATTTT.

The V call is TRBV5-6, the J call TRBJ2-7, with D possibly TRBD2 on 5 matching bases. This CDR3 region has 16 residues. Per germline, CDR1 SGHDT and CDR2 YYEEEE. Trimming stripped 2 bases from V and 2 bases from J, with 17 bases between. The CDR3 DNA is TGTGCCAGCAGCTTTCTCACTATAATCGGGGCCTACGAGCAGTACTTC. The encoded protein is CASSFLTIIGAYEQYF. The variable domain in full, completed from reference TRBV5-6 and TRBJ2-7, reads DAGVTQSPTHLIKTRGQQVTLRCSPKSGHDTVSWYQQALGQGPQFIFQYYEEEERQRGNFPDRFSGHQFPNYSSELNVNALLLGDSALYLCASSFLTIIGAYEQYFGPGTRLTVT.

The genes are TRBV29-1 and TRBJ2-3; 8 bases are shared with TRBD2. The CDR3 is made up of 13 amino acids. The V gene's germline CDR1 is SQVTM and CDR2 ANQGSEA. Trimming cost V 5 bases and J 6 bases; bases outside gene matches: 7. The CDR3 DNA is TGCAGCGTTCCACGGGGGGGAAGGGATACGCAGTATTTT. It yields the protein CSVPRGGRDTQYF.

The rearrangement uses TRBV4-1 and TRBJ2-1; D is perhaps TRBD1 (5 bases). The CDR3 totals 16 residues. Between the trimmed V and J ends, which lost 1 base and 3 bases, there was a span of 13 bases. The germline V gene encodes CDR1 MGHRA and CDR2 YSYEKL. DNA for the CDR3: TGCGCCAGCAGCCAAGTGGTGACAGCATTCTACAATGAGCAGTTCTTC. Protein: CASSQVVTAFYNEQFF.

DNA of the CDR3: TGTGCCATCAGAAAGATTCTCGGGGACTATGGCTACACCTTC. Translated, it gives CAIRKILGDYGYTF. V and J are TRBV10-3 and TRBJ1-2; no firm D call. From germline, CDR1 is ENHRY and CDR2 SYGVKD. V was clipped by 6 bases and J by 3 bases, with 14 bases between them. The CDR3 length is 14 residues.

The chain is built from TRBV4-3 and TRBJ2-3; TRBD2 aligns across 8 bases. This CDR3 has 18 residues. J was trimmed by 2 bases and V by 0 bases; bases with no gene match: 10. The germline V gene encodes CDR1 LGHNA and CDR2 YSLEER. DNA of the CDR3: TGCGCCAGCAGCCAAGATTGGCGGGAGGTTGGATTCACAGATACGCAGTATTTT. It is translated as CASSQDWREVGFTDTQYF.

J is TRBJ1-1 and V is TRBV7-6; D might be TRBD1 (5 bases). The CDR3 is made up of 15 amino acids. V dropped 3 bases and J dropped 0 bases, with 11 bases sitting between them. CDR1 and CDR2 from the germline V gene are SGHVS and FNYEAQ. The CDR3 sequence is CASSFAGLMNTEAFF. Written as DNA, the CDR3 is TGTGCCAGCAGCTTCGCAGGGCTCATGAACACTGAAGCTTTCTTT.

The chain is built from TRBV28 and TRBJ1-2; TRBD1 agrees at 10 bases. The CDR3 loop spans 15 amino acids. V was pared by 6 bases and J by 3 bases, with 7 bases of the junction left unmatched. Germline CDR1 and CDR2: MDHEN and SYDVKM. The CDR3 reads CASRPLTGGHYGYTF. DNA for the CDR3: TGTGCCAGCAGGCCGCTGACAGGGGGCCACTATGGCTACACCTTC.

This clone was seen a handful of times. V usage is TRBV3-1 (or the pseudogene TRBV3-2) and J usage is TRBJ2-3; a possible D gene is TRBD2 (5 bases). Germline V gene lookup returns CDR1 LGHDT and CDR2 YNNKEL (reference sequence). This CDR3 comprises 15 residues. Trimming pared 4 bases from V and 0 bases from J, leaving 11 bases between. The DNA for the CDR3 is TGTGCCAGCAGCCCAACGTGGACTAGCACAGATACGCAGTATTTT. Translation: CASSPTWTSTDTQYF.

Worth noting for this clone: The same CDR3 arises from other DNA sequences in this sample as well. This sequence joins TRBV5-1 and TRBJ2-7, with D tentatively TRBD1 (5 bases). Trimming stripped 0 bases from V and 6 bases from J, with 10 bases between. In germline, CDR1 is SGHRS, CDR2 YFSETQ. This CDR3 is built from 13 residues. As DNA, the CDR3 is TGCGCCAGCAGCTTGGCCGGGCAGGGCGAGCAGTACTTC. Encoded protein: CASSLAGQGEQYF.

The genes are TRBV5-1 and TRBJ2-3; 10 positions agree with TRBD2. The CDR3 is 15 amino acids. Germline values: CDR1 SGHRS, CDR2 YFSETQ. The V and J ends lost 4 bases and 9 bases, in that order; junction bases with no gene match: 11. The CDR3 region is CASSTSTSGVETQYF. The CDR3 DNA reads as TGCGCCAGCAGCACCTCCACTAGCGGGGTGGAGACGCAGTATTTT.

The V call is TRBV14, the J call TRBJ1-4; no clear D gene. Germline V gene data show CDR1 as SGHDN and CDR2 as FVKESK. V shed 0 bases and J shed 8 bases, with 16 bases lying between them. The CDR3 loop spans 16 amino acids. CDR3 amino acids: CASSQDGEGEREKLFF. The CDR3 nucleotides are TGTGCCAGCAGCCAAGATGGGGAGGGTGAGCGGGAAAAACTGTTTTTT.

V gene TRBV21-1 combines with J gene TRBJ2-1; the D call in the table, TRBD2, was not verified against the DNA. TRBV21-1 is a documented pseudogene. There are 14 residues in the CDR3. CDR3 amino acids: CATTKRGPGNEQFF. DNA for the CDR3: TGTGCCACCACTAAGCGGGGGCCGGGGAATGAGCAGTTCTTC.

The chain links TRBV7-9 to TRBJ2-1; no clear D. This CDR3 has 14 residues. The V gene lost 11 bases and the J gene lost 0 bases, with 14 bases spanning the gap. Looked up from germline, CDR1 is SEHNR and CDR2 is FQNEAQ (reference sequence). CDR3 sequence reads: CAGGVRSSYNEQFF. CDR3 nucleotide sequence: TGTGCCGGCGGAGTCCGGAGCTCCTACAATGAGCAGTTCTTC.

V is TRBV5-4 and J is TRBJ2-5; D not certain. Germline loops: CDR1 SGHNT, CDR2 YYREEE (reference sequence). The CDR3 loop spans 14 amino acids. V lost 1 base to trimming and J lost 2 bases, with 9 bases between them. The CDR3 loop reads CASSLTDRQETQYF. DNA for the CDR3: TGTGCCAGCAGCTTGACAGACCGGCAAGAGACCCAGTACTTC.

The chain carries TRBV7-9 and TRBJ1-5, with 7 bases aligning to TRBD1. V dropped 0 bases and J dropped 5; count of bases not matched to a gene: 7. Germline V CDR1 and CDR2: SEHNR, FQNEAQ (reference sequence). The length of the CDR3 is 16 residues. CDR3: CASSLARRGGYQPQHF. CDR3 coding DNA: TGTGCCAGCAGCTTAGCGCGACGAGGGGGCTATCAGCCCCAGCATTTT.

J is TRBJ1-3 and V is TRBV6-5, with D tentatively TRBD1 (6 bases). The CDR3 is 15 amino acids. Trimming removed 6 bases from V and 2 bases from J, with 14 bases in between. The germline gives CDR1 MNHEY, CDR2 SVGAGI. The CDR3 loop is CASSSGTQTGNTIYF. For the CDR3, the DNA is TGTGCCAGCAGCTCTGGGACACAGACTGGAAACACCATATATTTT.